The 26 T cell receptor beta chains below come from one sample, sequenced in a study of blood T cell repertoires in COVID-19. The table came from immunoSEQ multiplex PCR; TCRdb's copy has only in-frame clones and leaves some out. The data hold 45,000 to 60,000 clones, with more than 80% observed a single time. The sequenced sample consisted of peripheral blood. The receptor source for this set is a human donor in a cohort sampled during active COVID-19.

The genes are TRBV7-2 and TRBJ2-7; 7 bases are a match to TRBD1. This CDR3 has 15 residues. V was clipped by 6 bases and J by 2 bases; unmatched bases: 10. Looked up from germline, CDR1 is SGHTA and CDR2 is FQGNSA. CDR3 sequence: CASSKRQGTTYEQYF. The CDR3 region has the DNA TGTGCCAGCAGTAAGAGACAGGGTACCACCTACGAGCAGTACTTC.

The genes are TRBV6-5 and TRBJ1-5; D might be TRBD1 (5 bases). Deletions cut 6 bases from V and 3 bases from J, with 9 bases between. The CDR3 length is 13 residues. The germline V gene encodes CDR1 MNHEY and CDR2 SVGAGI. The chain's CDR3 is CASRMTANQPQHF. CDR3 nucleotide sequence: TGTGCCAGCAGGATGACAGCCAATCAGCCCCAGCATTTT.

This clone was counted a single time. The chain joins TRBV4-2 to TRBJ2-7; 7 bases are shared with TRBD1. CDR3 length: 15 amino acids. V lost 0 bases, J lost 3 bases, and 5 bases stayed unmatched. Germline loops: CDR1 LGHNA, CDR2 YNFKEQ. CDR3 sequence: CASSQDADRHYEQYF. In DNA, the CDR3 is TGTGCCAGCAGCCAAGATGCGGACAGGCACTACGAGCAGTACTTC.

This chain uses TRBV27 with TRBJ2-7; D is possibly TRBD1 (6 bases). V gave up 5 bases and J gave up 1 base, with 15 bases separating them. Germline-derived CDR1 and CDR2 are MNHEY and SMNVEV (reference sequence). The CDR3 is made up of 15 amino acids. CDR3 sequence reads: CASSPLYRASYEQYF. As DNA, the CDR3 is TGTGCCAGCAGTCCCCTCTACAGGGCTTCCTACGAGCAGTACTTC.

This chain connects TRBV5-1 to TRBJ2-5, with a tentative D call TRBD1 (6 bases). The CDR3 is 14 amino acids. Germline CDR1 SGHRS, CDR2 YFSETQ. Trimming removed 3 bases at V and 1 base at J, with 10 bases between. The CDR3: CASSSAGAQETQYF. CDR3 nucleotides: TGCGCCAGCAGCTCCGCAGGGGCCCAAGAGACCCAGTACTTC.

The V gene is TRBV25-1, the J gene TRBJ1-1; 10 bases are a match to TRBD1. The V and J ends lost 6 bases and 7 bases, in that order; junction bases with no gene match: 14. The CDR3 sequence is 16 residues long. The germline V gene has CDR1 MGHDK and CDR2 SYGVNS. The CDR3 DNA sequence: TGTGCCAGCAGGGAGGACAGGGGGATTGGTTTCGGTGAAGCTTTCTTT. This gives the protein CASREDRGIGFGEAFF.

The V gene is TRBV7-9, the J gene TRBJ2-2; possibly TRBD2 for D (5 bases). The CDR3 consists of 15 residues. Trimming removed 1 base from V and 3 bases from J, with 9 bases in between. Germline loops: CDR1 SEHNR, CDR2 FQNEAQ (reference sequence). The CDR3: CASSLVKADTGELFF. As DNA, the CDR3 is TGTGCCAGCAGCTTAGTTAAAGCGGACACCGGGGAGCTGTTTTTT. The whole variable domain, remainder taken from reference TRBV7-9 and TRBJ2-2, is DTGVSQNPRHKITKRGQNVTFRCDPISEHNRLYWYRQTLGQGPEFLTYFQNEAQLEKSRLLSDRFSAERPKGSFSTLEIQRTEQGDSAMYLCASSLVKADTGELFFGEGSRLTVL.

The chain employs TRBV30 and TRBJ1-4; D perhaps matches TRBD1 (5 bases). CDR1 GTSNPN and CDR2 SVGIG come from the germline V gene (reference sequence). The V end lost 1 base, the J end lost 8 bases, and 14 bases lay between the germline ends. This CDR3 is built from 14 residues. CDR3 sequence (DNA): TGTGCCTGGAGTGCTTTGCAGGGAGGAGAAAAACTGTTTTTT. Protein: CAWSALQGGEKLFF.

The V call is TRBV5-6, the J call TRBJ2-1; D is unclear. Germline V gene lookup returns CDR1 SGHDT and CDR2 YYEEEE. CDR3 length equals 14 residues. V lost 4 bases and J lost 0, with 8 bases in between. In nucleotides, the CDR3 is TGTGCCAGCAGCCGTTATATCTCCTACAATGAGCAGTTCTTC. Its protein is CASSRYISYNEQFF.

J is TRBJ2-7 and V is TRBV5-1; possible D gene TRBD2, 6 bases. The length of the CDR3 is 13 residues. The germline gives CDR1 SGHRS, CDR2 YFSETQ. The germline V and J ends were trimmed by 0 bases and 5 bases, with 9 bases remaining between them. CDR3: CASSLEGGDEQYF. The CDR3, as DNA: TGCGCCAGCAGCTTGGAGGGCGGGGACGAGCAGTACTTC. Combining the CDR3 with reference TRBV5-1 and TRBJ2-7 gives the whole variable domain KAGVTQTPRYLIKTRGQQVTLSCSPISGHRSVSWYQQTPGQGLQFLFEYFSETQRNKGNFPGRFSGRQFSNSRSEMNVSTLELGDSALYLCASSLEGGDEQYFGPGTRLTVT.

The chain combines TRBV7-9 with TRBJ2-2; TRBD2 is a possible D gene (5 bases). The CDR3 is made up of 12 amino acids. The ends were cut back, 5 bases at V and 6 bases at J, with 7 bases in the middle. The germline V gene has CDR1 SEHNR and CDR2 FQNEAQ (reference sequence). DNA of the CDR3: TGTGCCAGCAGCCGGGGTCCCGGGGAGCTGTTTTTT. Protein sequence: CASSRGPGELFF.

V usage is TRBV5-1 and J usage is TRBJ2-5; 8 nucleotides align to TRBD1. The CDR3 sequence is 13 residues long. V lost 7 bases and J lost 1; bases outside the gene matches: 3. CDR1 is SGHRS, CDR2 YFSETQ, per germline. The CDR3 region has the DNA TGCGCCAGCGACAGGGGAGGCCAAGAGACCCAGTACTTC. This codes for CASDRGGQETQYF. The full variable domain, with the rest looked up from reference TRBV5-1 and TRBJ2-5, is KAGVTQTPRYLIKTRGQQVTLSCSPISGHRSVSWYQQTPGQGLQFLFEYFSETQRNKGNFPGRFSGRQFSNSRSEMNVSTLELGDSALYLCASDRGGQETQYFGPGTRLLVL.

The chain joins TRBV6-5 to TRBJ2-7; maybe TRBD1 (6 bases). In germline, CDR1 is MNHEY, CDR2 SVGAGI. V shed 3 bases and J shed 4 bases, with 13 bases lying between them. The CDR3 sequence is 14 residues long. The DNA for the CDR3 is TGTGCCAGCAGTTATGGGACACCCGCTTACGAGCAGTACTTC. It encodes CASSYGTPAYEQYF.

Here the CDR3 reads CASSLDGGTQYF. CDR3 DNA sequence: TGTGCCAGCAGCTTGGACGGGGGGACCCAGTACTTC. The rearrangement links TRBV11-1 to TRBJ2-5, with D perhaps matching TRBD2 (6 bases). The CDR3 is 12 residues long. Germline CDR1 is SGHAT and CDR2 is FQDESV (reference sequence). Between the trimmed V and J ends, which lost 3 bases and 7 bases, there was a span of 9 bases.

The rearrangement joins TRBV5-5 to TRBJ2-7, with 9 bases fitting TRBD1. Per the germline V gene, CDR1 is SGHKS and CDR2 is YYEKEE (reference sequence). The CDR3 is 14 amino acids. The V gene end was trimmed by 3 bases and the J gene end by 6 bases; junction bases not matched to a gene: 7. CDR3 region: CASSYRTGDFEQYF. The DNA of the CDR3 is TGTGCCAGCAGCTACCGGACAGGGGATTTCGAGCAGTACTTC.

This chain connects TRBV13 to TRBJ1-2; maybe TRBD1 (6 bases). The germline V gene encodes CDR1 PRHDT and CDR2 FYEKMQ (reference sequence). CDR3 size: 14 residues. V shed 4 bases and J shed 8 bases, with 17 bases lying between them. This CDR3 is CASSSRTELRGYTF. DNA for the CDR3: TGTGCCAGCAGCTCTCGGACAGAGCTGCGGGGCTACACCTTC.

CDR3 sequence reads: CASSYSRQGKNIQYF. The CDR3 nucleotides read TGTGCCAGCAGTTACTCAAGGCAGGGGAAAAACATTCAGTACTTC. This chain connects TRBV6-5 to TRBJ2-4, with D possibly matching TRBD1 (6 bases). The germline V gene encodes CDR1 MNHEY and CDR2 SVGAGI. With 0 bases removed from V and 4 bases from J, the gap between germline ends came to 10 bases. The CDR3 is made up of 15 amino acids.

The chain is built from TRBV5-4 and TRBJ2-1, with TRBD1 matching over 7 bases. CDR3 length: 15 residues. Germline lookup yields CDR1 SGHNT and CDR2 YYREEE (reference sequence). The ends lost 4 bases at V and 7 bases at J; junction bases unmatched: 11. CDR3 sequence (DNA): TGTGCCAGCAGCCCTCCGGGACAGTTTAATAATGAGCAGTTCTTC. This sequence encodes CASSPPGQFNNEQFF.

This clone was seen a few times. The chain is built from TRBV19 and TRBJ2-3; 7 nucleotides line up with TRBD1. Germline-derived CDR1 and CDR2 are LNHDA and SQIVND (reference sequence). This CDR3 has 17 amino acids. J was trimmed by 0 bases and V by 5 bases; bases with no gene match: 11. The CDR3 sequence is CASSDETGMPSTDTQYF. The CDR3 DNA is TGTGCCAGTAGTGACGAGACAGGGATGCCTAGCACAGATACGCAGTATTTT.

The chain recombines TRBV6-1 with TRBJ2-1, with D perhaps TRBD2 (5 bases). V lost 1 base and J lost 4, with 11 bases in between. Germline V gives CDR1 MNHNS, CDR2 SASEGT. The CDR3 has 15 residues. The CDR3 sequence: CASSEGAGRYNEQFF. The CDR3 coding sequence is TGTGCCAGCAGTGAAGGGGCGGGCCGATACAATGAGCAGTTCTTC.

The genes are TRBV5-1 and TRBJ2-7, with D possibly TRBD2 on 6 matching bases. From germline, CDR1 is SGHRS and CDR2 YFSETQ. V shed 0 bases and J shed 0 bases, with 13 bases lying between them. The CDR3 loop spans 16 amino acids. Here the CDR3 reads CASSLVGSGTSYEQYF. CDR3 bases: TGCGCCAGCAGCTTGGTCGGTAGCGGCACCTCCTACGAGCAGTACTTC.

The genes are TRBV2 and TRBJ2-2; perhaps TRBD2 as D (6 bases). This CDR3 has 14 residues. The germline V gene encodes CDR1 SNHLY and CDR2 FYNNEI. The germline V and J ends were trimmed by 9 bases and 5 bases, with 16 bases remaining between them. The CDR3 DNA reads as TGTGCCAGTCGGATGGGGGGTCAGACCGGGGAGCTGTTTTTT. Protein product: CASRMGGQTGELFF.

The chain uses TRBV4-1 and TRBJ1-1, with TRBD1 matching over 7 bases. After removal of 4 bases from V and 2 bases from J, the junction contained 7 bases not matched to a gene. The CDR3 consists of 15 residues. Per the germline V gene, CDR1 is MGHRA and CDR2 is YSYEKL. The CDR3 nucleotides are TGCGCCAGCAGCCGAGGATCAGGGGGTAACACTGAAGCTTTCTTT. Protein product: CASSRGSGGNTEAFF.

In this sample, this clone turned up a few times. The rearrangement joins TRBV5-8 to TRBJ1-1; TRBD1 is a possible D gene (5 bases). This CDR3 is built from 14 residues. Looked up from germline, CDR1 is SGHTS and CDR2 is YDEGEE. The V end lost 0 bases, the J end lost 6 bases, and 12 bases lay between the germline ends. The CDR3 sequence is CASSLGGRSPEAFF. CDR3 coding DNA: TGTGCCAGCAGCTTGGGGGGCCGCAGCCCTGAAGCTTTCTTT.

The gene calls are TRBV28 and TRBJ1-3; TRBD1 aligns across 7 bases. Germline V gives CDR1 MDHEN, CDR2 SYDVKM. V lost 3 bases, J lost 4 bases, and 9 bases stayed unmatched. There are 16 residues in the CDR3. The CDR3 DNA is TGTGCCAGCAGTTTGGCGAAGGGGGCGGAAGGAAACACCATATATTTT. Translation gives CASSLAKGAEGNTIYF.

The chain uses TRBV7-9 and TRBJ2-7; D possibly corresponds to TRBD2 (5 bases). The CDR3 has 11 amino acids. V was shortened by 5 bases and J by 7 bases, with 9 bases between the two germline ends. Germline V gene data show CDR1 as SEHNR and CDR2 as FQNEAQ (reference sequence). CDR3 amino acids: CASSRTGEQYF. For the CDR3, the DNA is TGTGCCAGCAGCAGAACGGGGGAGCAGTACTTC.